These 5 T cell receptor beta chains were all obtained from the same sample, sequenced in a study of Graves' ophthalmopathy and Graves' hyperthyroidism (dated by TCRdb to 2017 to 2018). Instrument on record: Illumina HiSeq 2000. For repertoire sequencing, TCR beta CDR3 regions were amplified from RNA transcripts. The first round of RT-PCR was done with HTBI primers and the Qiagen OneStep RT-PCR kit, and was followed by a second round of multiplex PCR, then size selection and purification. The raw public reads went through TCRdb reprocessing: fastp at Q25, MiXCR clone calling, in-frame beta chains kept. Merged by CDR3 protein, the rows form single entries marked with the most common genes and DNA. Recorded for this sample are almost 750,000 distinct CDR3 sequences; approximately 40% of them occurred a single time. The ten largest clones add up to 44% of the sample. The sequenced material came from peripheral blood. Receptors originate from an adult man with Graves' ophthalmopathy.

This clonotype was picked up a small number of times. The chain has TRBV19 and TRBJ2-5; D not certain. Between the trimmed V and J ends, which lost 3 bases and 3 bases, there was a span of 14 bases. The CDR3 length is 15 residues. Germline assignment: CDR1 LNHDA and CDR2 SQIVND (reference sequence). Here the CDR3 DNA reads TGTGCCAGTAGTATGGCCCGACTTGGAGAAGAGACCCAGTACTTC. It codes for CASSMARLGEETQYF. The full variable domain, in which reference TRBV19 and TRBJ2-5 provide the parts outside the CDR3, is DGGITQSPKYLFRKEGQNVTLSCEQNLNHDAMYWYRQDPGQGLRLIYYSQIVNDFQKGDIAEGYSVSREKKESFPLTVTSAQKNPTAFYLCASSMARLGEETQYFGPGTRLLVL.

The chain carries TRBV29-1 and TRBJ2-7, with 10 bases identical to TRBD1. With 0 bases clipped from V and 3 bases from J, the junction kept 5 bases outside the gene matches. The length of the CDR3 is 15 residues. Germline V CDR1 and CDR2: SQVTM, ANQGSEA. CDR3 amino acids: CSVEDPGDRGYEQYF. CDR3 DNA: TGCAGCGTTGAAGACCCGGGGGACAGGGGCTACGAGCAGTACTTC.

This clonotype was seen more than once but under ten times. The chain uses TRBV20-1 and TRBJ1-1; 7 bases fit TRBD1. Unmatched junction bases numbered 3, after V lost 1 base and J lost 1 base. Germline V gives CDR1 DFQATT, CDR2 SNEGSKA (reference sequence). This CDR3 has 14 residues. This CDR3 is CSARGNRGNTEAFF. DNA for the CDR3: TGCAGTGCTAGAGGGAACAGGGGGAACACTGAAGCTTTCTTT.

This chain joins TRBV11-1 and TRBJ2-2, with D uncertain. Germline assignment: CDR1 SGHAT and CDR2 FQDESV (reference sequence). V lost 9 bases to trimming and J lost 0 bases, with 14 bases between them. The CDR3 has 15 amino acids. Here the CDR3 reads CASSWSNPNTGELFF. The CDR3, as DNA: TGTGCCAGTAGTTGGAGCAATCCGAACACCGGGGAGCTGTTTTTT.

This clonotype was picked up many times. The J gene is TRBJ2-5, the V gene TRBV2; perhaps TRBD2 as D (5 bases). Germline V gene data show CDR1 as SNHLY and CDR2 as FYNNEI. The CDR3 consists of 13 residues. Trimming took 2 bases from V and 5 from J, leaving 9 bases between them. The CDR3 nucleotides read TGTGCCAGCAGTGAACGAGGGAAGGAGACCCAGTACTTC. It translates to CASSERGKETQYF.